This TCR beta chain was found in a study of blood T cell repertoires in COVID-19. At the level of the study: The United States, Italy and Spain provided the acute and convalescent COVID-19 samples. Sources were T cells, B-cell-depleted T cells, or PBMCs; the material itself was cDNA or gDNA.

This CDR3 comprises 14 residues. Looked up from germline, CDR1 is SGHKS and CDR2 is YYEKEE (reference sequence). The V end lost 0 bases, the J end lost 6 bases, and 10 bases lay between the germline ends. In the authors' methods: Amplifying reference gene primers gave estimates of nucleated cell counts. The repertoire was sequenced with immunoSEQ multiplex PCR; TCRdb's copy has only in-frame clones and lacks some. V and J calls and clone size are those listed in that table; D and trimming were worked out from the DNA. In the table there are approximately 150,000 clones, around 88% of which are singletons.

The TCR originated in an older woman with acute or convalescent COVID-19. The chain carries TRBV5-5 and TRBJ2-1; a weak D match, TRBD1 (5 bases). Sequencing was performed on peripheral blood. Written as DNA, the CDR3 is TGTGCCAGCAGCTTGGGGGGCAGAGCCAATGAGCAGTTCTTC. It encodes CASSLGGRANEQFF.